This TCR beta chain was sequenced for a study of T cells in narcolepsy (dated by TCRdb to 2017 to 2018). For the study in its entirety: Patients with narcolepsy type 1 or type 2 (NT1, NT2) were enrolled in the study together with healthy control donors. The study used TCR Vbeta sequencing to track clonotypes in blood and CSF while looking for autoreactive T cells in narcolepsy patients that target self-antigens of hypocretin neurons (hypocretin, TRIB2). The investigation overall reported the following: According to the report, autoreactive clonotypes were detected serially in the blood of the same patients and of different patients, but not in healthy controls. No sequences matching autoreactive T cell clones were contained in some blood memory CD4+ repertoires from patients and controls. In plots comparing CSF and blood CD4+ T cell clonotypes from the same patient, HCRT-specific and TRIB2-specific autoreactive clonotypes were highlighted. Patients and controls had comparable numbers of sequenced blood memory CD4+ clonotypes, averaging about 39,000 and 35,000, respectively.

Memory CD4+ T cells were sorted ex vivo from peripheral blood of narcolepsy patients and healthy controls for TCR Vbeta sequencing. Library prep was done by the immunoSEQ multiplex PCR assay. Entries here come from immuneACCESS through TCRdb and include only in-frame sequences with V and J called. Some clones fail to appear in such tables; in the studies checked, an unresolved V gene covers under half of the shortfall, and the cause of the remainder is unknown. The sample table contains around 27,000 clones; only one count was recorded for 80% to 90% of them. Approximately 1.1% of the sample is in the top ten clones. At the junction V is shortened by 7 bases and J by 4 bases; bases outside the gene matches: 7. Based on the germline V gene, the CDR1 and CDR2 sequences are SNHLY and FYNNEI. There are 14 amino acids in the CDR3, from cysteine to phenylalanine inclusive. Only the CDR3 part of the read is kept: 42 bases, read in frame from the first base.

On this clone: It lacks a known antigen. One base away there is no much larger clone; base qualities are not given.

The source material was CD45RA- memory CD4+ T cells from PBMCs. The cell subset or site label here, explained by the study, means: memory T cells sorted ex vivo from peripheral blood. The chain employs TRBV2 and TRBJ2-5; TRBD1 fits 9 bases in the junction. The sequence derives from a human donor with narcolepsy. The sequenced DNA: TGTGCCAGCAACCTACAGGGGGCACGAGAGACCCAGTACTTC. Protein translation: CASNLQGARETQYF.